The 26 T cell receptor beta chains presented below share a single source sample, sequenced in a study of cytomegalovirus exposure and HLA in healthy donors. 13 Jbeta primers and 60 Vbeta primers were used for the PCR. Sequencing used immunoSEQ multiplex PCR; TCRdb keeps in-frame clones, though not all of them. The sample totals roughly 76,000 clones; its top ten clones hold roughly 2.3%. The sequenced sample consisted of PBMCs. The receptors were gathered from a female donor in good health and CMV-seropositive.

The CDR3 bases are TGTGCCAGCAGTTGGGACAGGGCAGGAAGCAATCAGCCCCAGCATTTT. Translation: CASSWDRAGSNQPQHF. The gene calls are TRBV28 and TRBJ1-5, with 9 bases that match TRBD1. The CDR3 sequence is 16 residues long. Germline CDR1 reads MDHEN; CDR2 reads SYDVKM. The V gene end was trimmed by 4 bases and the J gene end by 1 base; junction bases not matched to a gene: 5. Full variable domain (missing parts from reference TRBV28 and TRBJ1-5): DVKVTQSSRYLVKRTGEKVFLECVQDMDHENMFWYRQDPGLGLRLIYFSYDVKMKEKGDIPEGYSVSREKKERFSLILESASTNQTSMYLCASSWDRAGSNQPQHFGDGTRLSIL.

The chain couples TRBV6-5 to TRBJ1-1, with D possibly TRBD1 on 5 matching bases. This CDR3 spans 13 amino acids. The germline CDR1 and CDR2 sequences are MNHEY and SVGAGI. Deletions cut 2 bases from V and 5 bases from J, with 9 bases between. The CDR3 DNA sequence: TGTGCCAGCAGTTACGGCGGGGGGACTGAAGCTTTCTTT. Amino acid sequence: CASSYGGGTEAFF.

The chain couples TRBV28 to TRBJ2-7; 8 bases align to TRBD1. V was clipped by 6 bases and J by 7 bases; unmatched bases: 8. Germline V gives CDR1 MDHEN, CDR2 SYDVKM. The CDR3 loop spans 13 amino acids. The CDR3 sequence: CASSVPWTGEQYF. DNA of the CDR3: TGTGCCAGCAGCGTACCTTGGACAGGGGAGCAGTACTTC.

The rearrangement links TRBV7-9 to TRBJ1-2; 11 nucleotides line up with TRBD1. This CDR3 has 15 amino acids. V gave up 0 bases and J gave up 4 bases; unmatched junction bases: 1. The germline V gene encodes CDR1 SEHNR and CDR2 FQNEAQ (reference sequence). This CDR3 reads CASSLAGTGGYGYTF. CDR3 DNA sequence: TGTGCCAGCAGCTTAGCGGGGACAGGGGGCTATGGCTACACCTTC. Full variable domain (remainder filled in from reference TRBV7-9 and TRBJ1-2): DTGVSQNPRHKITKRGQNVTFRCDPISEHNRLYWYRQTLGQGPEFLTYFQNEAQLEKSRLLSDRFSAERPKGSFSTLEIQRTEQGDSAMYLCASSLAGTGGYGYTFGSGTRLTVV.

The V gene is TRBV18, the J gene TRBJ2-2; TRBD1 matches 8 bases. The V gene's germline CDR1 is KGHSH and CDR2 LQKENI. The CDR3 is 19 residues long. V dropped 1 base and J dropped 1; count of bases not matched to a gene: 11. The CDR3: CASSPLAPVGQGNTGELFF. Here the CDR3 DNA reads TGTGCCAGCTCACCACTGGCTCCCGTCGGACAGGGGAACACCGGGGAGCTGTTTTTT.

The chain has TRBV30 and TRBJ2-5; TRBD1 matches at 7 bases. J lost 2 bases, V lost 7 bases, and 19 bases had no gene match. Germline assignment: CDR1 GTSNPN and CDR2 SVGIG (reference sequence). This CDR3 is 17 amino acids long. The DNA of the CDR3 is TGTGCCTCGACCGGGACAGTGCTCGGAGCGAGGCAAGAGACCCAGTACTTC. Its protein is CASTGTVLGARQETQYF.

CDR3 residues: CAWEGGWNQPQHF. The CDR3 bases are TGTGCCTGGGAAGGGGGTTGGAATCAGCCCCAGCATTTT. The V call is TRBV30, the J call TRBJ1-5; D is possibly TRBD1 (6 bases). This CDR3 has 13 amino acids. The germline V gene encodes CDR1 GTSNPN and CDR2 SVGIG (reference sequence). Trimming stripped 5 bases from V and 4 bases from J, with 12 bases between.

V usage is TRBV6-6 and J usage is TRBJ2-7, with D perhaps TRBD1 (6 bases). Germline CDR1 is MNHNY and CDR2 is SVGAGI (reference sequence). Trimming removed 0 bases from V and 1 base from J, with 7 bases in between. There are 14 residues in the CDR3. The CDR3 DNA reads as TGTGCCAGCAGTTACTCGGACAGATCCTACGAGCAGTACTTC. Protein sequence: CASSYSDRSYEQYF.

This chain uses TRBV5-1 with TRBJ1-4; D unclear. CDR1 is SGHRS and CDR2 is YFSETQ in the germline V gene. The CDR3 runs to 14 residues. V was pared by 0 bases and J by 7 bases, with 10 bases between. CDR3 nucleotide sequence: TGCGCCAGCAGCTTGGGCGGGATGGGTGAAAAACTGTTTTTT. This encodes CASSLGGMGEKLFF.

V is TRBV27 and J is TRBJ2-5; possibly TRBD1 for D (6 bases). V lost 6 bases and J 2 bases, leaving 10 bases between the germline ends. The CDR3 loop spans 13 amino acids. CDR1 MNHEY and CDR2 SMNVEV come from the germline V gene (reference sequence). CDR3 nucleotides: TGTGCCAGCAGGCCGACAGGACAAGAGACCCAGTACTTC. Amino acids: CASRPTGQETQYF.

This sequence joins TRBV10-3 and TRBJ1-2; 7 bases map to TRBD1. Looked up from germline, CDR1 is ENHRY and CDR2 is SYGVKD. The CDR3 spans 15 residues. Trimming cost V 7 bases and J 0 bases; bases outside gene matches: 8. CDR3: CAINSRGLANYGYTF. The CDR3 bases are TGTGCCATCAATAGCAGGGGGTTAGCTAACTATGGCTACACCTTC.

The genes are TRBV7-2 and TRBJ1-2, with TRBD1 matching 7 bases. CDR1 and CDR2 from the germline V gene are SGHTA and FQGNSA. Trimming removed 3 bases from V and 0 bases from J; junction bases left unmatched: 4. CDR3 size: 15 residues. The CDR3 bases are TGTGCCAGCAGCTTGTCGGGACAGACTAACTATGGCTACACCTTC. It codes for CASSLSGQTNYGYTF.

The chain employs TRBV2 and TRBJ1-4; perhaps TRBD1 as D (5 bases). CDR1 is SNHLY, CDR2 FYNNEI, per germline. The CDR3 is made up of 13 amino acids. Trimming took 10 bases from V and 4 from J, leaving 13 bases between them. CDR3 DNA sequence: TGTGCCACACAGGCACAGGTTAATGAAAAACTGTTTTTT. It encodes CATQAQVNEKLFF.

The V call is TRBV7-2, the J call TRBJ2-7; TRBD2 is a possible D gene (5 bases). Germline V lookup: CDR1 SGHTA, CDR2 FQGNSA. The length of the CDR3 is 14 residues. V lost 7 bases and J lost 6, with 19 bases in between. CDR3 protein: CASNKLLAPSEQYF. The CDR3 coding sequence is TGTGCCAGCAACAAGCTGCTAGCCCCCTCCGAGCAGTACTTC.

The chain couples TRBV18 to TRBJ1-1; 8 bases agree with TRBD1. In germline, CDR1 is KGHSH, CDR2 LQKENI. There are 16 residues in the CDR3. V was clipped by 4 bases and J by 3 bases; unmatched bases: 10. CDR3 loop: CASSQVGQDRHTEAFF. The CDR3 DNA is TGTGCCAGCTCACAAGTGGGACAGGATAGACACACTGAAGCTTTCTTT.

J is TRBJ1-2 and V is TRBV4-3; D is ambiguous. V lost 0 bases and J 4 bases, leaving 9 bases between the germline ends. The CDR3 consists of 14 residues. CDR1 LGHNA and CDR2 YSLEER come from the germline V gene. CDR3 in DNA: TGCGCCAGCAGCCAAGATCCGAGGGCCTATGGCTACACCTTC. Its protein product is CASSQDPRAYGYTF.

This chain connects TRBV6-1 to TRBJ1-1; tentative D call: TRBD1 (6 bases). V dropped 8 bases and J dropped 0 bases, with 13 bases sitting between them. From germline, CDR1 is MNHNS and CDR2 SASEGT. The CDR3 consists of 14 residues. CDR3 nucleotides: TGTGCCAGCGAGACAGGTGATATGAACACTGAAGCTTTCTTT. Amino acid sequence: CASETGDMNTEAFF.

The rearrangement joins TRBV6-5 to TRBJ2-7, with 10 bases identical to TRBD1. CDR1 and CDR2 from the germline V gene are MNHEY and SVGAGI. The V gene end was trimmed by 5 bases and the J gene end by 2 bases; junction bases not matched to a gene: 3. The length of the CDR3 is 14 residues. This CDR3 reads CASSRTGGPYEQYF. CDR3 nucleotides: TGTGCCAGCAGTCGGACAGGGGGTCCCTACGAGCAGTACTTC.

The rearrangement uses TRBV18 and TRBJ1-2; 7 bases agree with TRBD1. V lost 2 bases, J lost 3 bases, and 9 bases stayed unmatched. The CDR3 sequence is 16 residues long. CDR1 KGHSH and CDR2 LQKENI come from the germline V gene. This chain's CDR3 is CASSPIEGADHYGYTF. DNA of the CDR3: TGTGCCAGCTCACCAATTGAGGGGGCAGACCACTATGGCTACACCTTC.

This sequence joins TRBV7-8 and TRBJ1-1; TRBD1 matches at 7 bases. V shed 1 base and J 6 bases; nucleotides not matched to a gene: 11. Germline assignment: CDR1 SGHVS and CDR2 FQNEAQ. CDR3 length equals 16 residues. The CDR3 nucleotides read TGTGCCAGCAGCTTAGGGGTGACAGGGAGTTTGGCTGAAGCTTTCTTT. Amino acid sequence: CASSLGVTGSLAEAFF. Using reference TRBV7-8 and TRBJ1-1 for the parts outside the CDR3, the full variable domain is GAGVSQSPRYKVAKRGQDVALRCDPISGHVSLFWYQQALGQGPEFLTYFQNEAQLDKSGLPSDRFFAERPEGSVSTLKIQRTQQEDSAVYLCASSLGVTGSLAEAFFGQGTRLTVV.

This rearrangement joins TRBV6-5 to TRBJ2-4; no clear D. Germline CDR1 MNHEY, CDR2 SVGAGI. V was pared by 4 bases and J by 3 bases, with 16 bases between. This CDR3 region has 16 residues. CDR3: CASSSLGLLGKNIQYF. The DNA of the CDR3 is TGTGCCAGCAGTTCTCTGGGCCTCTTGGGCAAAAACATTCAGTACTTC.

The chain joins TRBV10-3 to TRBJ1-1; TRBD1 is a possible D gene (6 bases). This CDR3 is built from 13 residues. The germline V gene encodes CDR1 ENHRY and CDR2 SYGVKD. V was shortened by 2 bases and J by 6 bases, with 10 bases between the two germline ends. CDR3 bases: TGTGCCATCAGTGAGAGAGCAGGGGCTGAAGCTTTCTTT. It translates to CAISERAGAEAFF.

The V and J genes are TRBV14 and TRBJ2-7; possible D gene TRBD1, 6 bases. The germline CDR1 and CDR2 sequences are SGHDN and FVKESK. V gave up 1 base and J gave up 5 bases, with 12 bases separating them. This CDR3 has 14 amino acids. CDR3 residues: CASSQGTGIHEQYF. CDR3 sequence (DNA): TGTGCCAGCAGCCAAGGTACAGGGATCCACGAGCAGTACTTC.

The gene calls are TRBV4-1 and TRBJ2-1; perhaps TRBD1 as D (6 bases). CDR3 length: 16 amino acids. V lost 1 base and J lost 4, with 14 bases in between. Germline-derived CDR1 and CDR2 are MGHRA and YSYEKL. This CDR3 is CASSQVRGGEYNEQFF. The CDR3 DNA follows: TGCGCCAGCAGCCAAGTTCGAGGGGGTGAGTACAATGAGCAGTTCTTC.

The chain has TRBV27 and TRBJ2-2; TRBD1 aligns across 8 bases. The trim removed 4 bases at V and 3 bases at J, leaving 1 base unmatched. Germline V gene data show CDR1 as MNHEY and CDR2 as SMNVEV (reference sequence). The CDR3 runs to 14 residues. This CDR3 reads CASSYRGYTGELFF. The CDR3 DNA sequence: TGTGCCAGCAGTTACAGGGGGTACACCGGGGAGCTGTTTTTT.

In DNA, the CDR3 is TGTGCCAGCAGTACTCAGGGGGCTGGGACTAATGAAAAACTGTTTTTT. Its protein is CASSTQGAGTNEKLFF. V usage is TRBV28 and J usage is TRBJ1-4; 8 bases agree with TRBD1. Germline V gene sequence: CDR1 MDHEN, CDR2 SYDVKM. This CDR3 comprises 16 residues. J was trimmed by 2 bases and V by 5 bases; bases with no gene match: 7.